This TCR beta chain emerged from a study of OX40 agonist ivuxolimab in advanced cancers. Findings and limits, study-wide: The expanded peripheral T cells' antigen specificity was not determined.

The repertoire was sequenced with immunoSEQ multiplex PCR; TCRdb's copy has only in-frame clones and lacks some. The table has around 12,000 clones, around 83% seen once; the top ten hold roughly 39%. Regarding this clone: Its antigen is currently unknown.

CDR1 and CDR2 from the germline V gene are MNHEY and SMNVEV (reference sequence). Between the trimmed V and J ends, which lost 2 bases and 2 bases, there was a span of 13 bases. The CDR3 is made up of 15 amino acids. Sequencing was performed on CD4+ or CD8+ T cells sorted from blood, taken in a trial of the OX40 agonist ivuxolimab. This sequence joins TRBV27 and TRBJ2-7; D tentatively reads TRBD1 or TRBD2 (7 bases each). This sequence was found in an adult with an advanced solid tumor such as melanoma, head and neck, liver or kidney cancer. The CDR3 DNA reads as TGTGCCAGCAGTTTAATGCAGGGGGGGACCTACGAGCAGTACTTC. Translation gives CASSLMQGGTYEQYF.